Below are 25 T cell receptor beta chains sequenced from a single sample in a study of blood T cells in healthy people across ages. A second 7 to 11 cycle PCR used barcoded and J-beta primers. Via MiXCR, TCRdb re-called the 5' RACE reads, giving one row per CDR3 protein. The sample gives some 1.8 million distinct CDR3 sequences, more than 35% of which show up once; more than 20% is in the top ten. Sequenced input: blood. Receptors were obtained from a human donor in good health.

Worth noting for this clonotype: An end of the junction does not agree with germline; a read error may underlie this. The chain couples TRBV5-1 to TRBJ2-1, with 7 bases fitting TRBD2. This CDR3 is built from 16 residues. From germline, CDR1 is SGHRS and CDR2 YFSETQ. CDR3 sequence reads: CASGLDWASGGNEQFF. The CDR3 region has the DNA TGCGCCAGCGGCTTGGACTGGGCTAGCGGTGGGAATGAGCAGTTCTTC.

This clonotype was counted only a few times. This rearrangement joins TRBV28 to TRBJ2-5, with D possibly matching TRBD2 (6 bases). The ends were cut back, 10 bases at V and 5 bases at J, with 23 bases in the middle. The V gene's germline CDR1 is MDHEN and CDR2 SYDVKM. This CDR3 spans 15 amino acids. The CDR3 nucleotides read TGTGCCACATGTGGAGGGGACTCAAAAGGGGAGACCCAGTACTTC. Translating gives CATCGGDSKGETQYF.

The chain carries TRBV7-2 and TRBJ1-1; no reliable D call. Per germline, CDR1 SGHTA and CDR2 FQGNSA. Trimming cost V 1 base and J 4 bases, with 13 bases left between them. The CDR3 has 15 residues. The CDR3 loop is CASSLDYMGVTEAFF. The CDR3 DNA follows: TGTGCCAGCAGCTTAGATTATATGGGCGTCACTGAAGCTTTCTTT. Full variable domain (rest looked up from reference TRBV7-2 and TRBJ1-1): GAGVSQSPSNKVTEKGKDVELRCDPISGHTALYWYRQSLGQGLEFLIYFQGNSAPDKSGLPSDRFSAERTGGSVSTLTIQRTQQEDSAVYLCASSLDYMGVTEAFFGQGTRLTVV.

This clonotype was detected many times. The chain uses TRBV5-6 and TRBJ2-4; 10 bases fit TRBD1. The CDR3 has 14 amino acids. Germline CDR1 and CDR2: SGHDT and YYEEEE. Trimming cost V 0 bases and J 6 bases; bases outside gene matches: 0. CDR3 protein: CASSLGTGGNIQYF. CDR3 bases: TGTGCCAGCAGCTTGGGGACAGGGGGAAACATTCAGTACTTC.

CDR3 loop: CASSRFSSETQYF. The DNA for the CDR3 is TGTGCCAGCAGCCGATTTAGCTCCGAGACCCAGTACTTC. V usage is TRBV3-1 and J usage is TRBJ2-5; D gene uncertain. Germline CDR1 is LGHDT and CDR2 is YNNKEL (reference sequence). This CDR3 contains 13 residues. Deletions cut 4 bases from V and 5 bases from J, with 11 bases between.

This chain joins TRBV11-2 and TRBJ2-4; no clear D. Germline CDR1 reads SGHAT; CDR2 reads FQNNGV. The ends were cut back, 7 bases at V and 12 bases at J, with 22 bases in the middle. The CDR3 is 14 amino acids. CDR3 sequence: CASTAKYPSKSQYF. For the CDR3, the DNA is TGTGCCAGCACCGCCAAGTACCCATCTAAATCTCAGTACTTC.

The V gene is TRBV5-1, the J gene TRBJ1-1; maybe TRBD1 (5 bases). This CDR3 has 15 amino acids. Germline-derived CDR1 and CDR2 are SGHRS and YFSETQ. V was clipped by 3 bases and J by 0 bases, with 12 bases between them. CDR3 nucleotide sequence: TGCGCCAGCAGCTGGTACGGGGCCATGAACACTGAAGCTTTCTTT. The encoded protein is CASSWYGAMNTEAFF.

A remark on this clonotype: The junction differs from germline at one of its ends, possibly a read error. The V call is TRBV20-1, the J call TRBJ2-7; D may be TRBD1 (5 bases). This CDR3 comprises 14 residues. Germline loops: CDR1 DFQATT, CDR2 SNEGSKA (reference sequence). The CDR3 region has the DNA TGCAGTGCTAGCACAGGCGCCTACTCCTACAAGCAGTACTTC. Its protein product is CSASTGAYSYKQYF.

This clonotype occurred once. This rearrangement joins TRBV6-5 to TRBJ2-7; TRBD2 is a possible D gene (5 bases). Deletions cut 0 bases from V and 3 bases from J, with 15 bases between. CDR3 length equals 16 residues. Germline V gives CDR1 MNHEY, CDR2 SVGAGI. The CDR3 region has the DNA TGTGCCAGCAGTTACTCGAGAATGCCGGGAATCTACGAGCAGTACTTC. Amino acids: CASSYSRMPGIYEQYF.

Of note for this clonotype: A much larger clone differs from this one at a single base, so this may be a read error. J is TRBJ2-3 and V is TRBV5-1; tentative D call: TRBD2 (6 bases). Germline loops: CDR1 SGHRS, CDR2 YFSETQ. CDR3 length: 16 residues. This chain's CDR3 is CASSLVGTGSTDSQYF. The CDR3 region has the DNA TGCGCCAGCAGCTTGGTCGGGACTGGTAGCACAGATTCGCAGTATTTT.

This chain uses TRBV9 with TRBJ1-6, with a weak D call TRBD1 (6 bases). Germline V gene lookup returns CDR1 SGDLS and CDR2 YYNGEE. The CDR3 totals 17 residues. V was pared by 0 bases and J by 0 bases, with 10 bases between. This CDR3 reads CASSVAGASSYNSPLHF. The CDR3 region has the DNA TGTGCCAGCAGCGTAGCGGGGGCCAGCTCCTATAATTCACCCCTCCACTTT.

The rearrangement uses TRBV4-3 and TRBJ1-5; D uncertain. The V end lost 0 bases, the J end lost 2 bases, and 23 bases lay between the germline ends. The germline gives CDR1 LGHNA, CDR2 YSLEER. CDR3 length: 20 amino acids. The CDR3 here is CASSQDNLWINGNGNQPQHF. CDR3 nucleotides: TGCGCCAGCAGCCAAGATAACTTATGGATCAATGGTAACGGCAATCAGCCCCAGCATTTT.

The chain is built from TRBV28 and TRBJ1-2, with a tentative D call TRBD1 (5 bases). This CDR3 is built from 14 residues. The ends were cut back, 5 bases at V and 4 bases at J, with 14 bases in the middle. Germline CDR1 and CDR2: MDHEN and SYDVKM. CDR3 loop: CASSRGPNGYGYTF. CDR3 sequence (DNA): TGTGCCAGCAGTCGGGGCCCAAACGGCTATGGCTACACCTTC.

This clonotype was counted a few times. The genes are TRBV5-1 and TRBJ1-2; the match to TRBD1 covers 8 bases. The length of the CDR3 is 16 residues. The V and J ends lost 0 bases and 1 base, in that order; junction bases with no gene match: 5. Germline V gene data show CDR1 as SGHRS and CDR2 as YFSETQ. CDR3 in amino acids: CASSLELDRVNYGYTF. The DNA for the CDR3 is TGCGCCAGCAGCTTGGAATTGGACAGGGTTAACTATGGCTACACCTTC.

In nucleotides, the CDR3 is TGTGCCAGCAGCCAAGTTAAGGGGGAGGTTTACGAGACCCAGTACTTC. It is translated as CASSQVKGEVYETQYF. This chain links TRBV3-1 with TRBJ2-5; TRBD1 or TRBD2 may be the D gene (6 bases each). In germline, CDR1 is LGHDT, CDR2 YNNKEL (reference sequence). This CDR3 has 16 amino acids. Trimming cost V 1 base and J 5 bases, with 17 bases left between them.

CDR3 sequence (DNA): TGTGCCAGCAGCCTGACGGGAGGGGGGCATTCCTACAATGAGCAGTTCTTC. Its translation is CASSLTGGGHSYNEQFF. The chain carries TRBV7-2 and TRBJ2-1; 8 nucleotides line up with TRBD2. V lost 5 bases and J lost 1; bases outside the gene matches: 10. This CDR3 spans 17 amino acids. Germline V lookup: CDR1 SGHTA, CDR2 FQGNSA.

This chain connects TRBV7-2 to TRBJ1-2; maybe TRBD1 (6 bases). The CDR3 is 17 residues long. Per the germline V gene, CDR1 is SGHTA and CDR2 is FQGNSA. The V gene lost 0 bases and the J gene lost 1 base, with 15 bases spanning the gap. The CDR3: CASSLAAGQLVNYGYTF. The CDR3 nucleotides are TGTGCCAGCAGCTTAGCAGCCGGACAGCTTGTTAACTATGGCTACACCTTC.

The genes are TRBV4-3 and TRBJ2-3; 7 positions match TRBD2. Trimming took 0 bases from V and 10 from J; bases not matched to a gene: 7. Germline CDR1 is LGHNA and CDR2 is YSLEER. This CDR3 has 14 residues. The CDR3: CASSQEGGEVPQYF. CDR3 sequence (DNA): TGCGCCAGCAGCCAAGAGGGAGGGGAGGTCCCGCAGTATTTT.

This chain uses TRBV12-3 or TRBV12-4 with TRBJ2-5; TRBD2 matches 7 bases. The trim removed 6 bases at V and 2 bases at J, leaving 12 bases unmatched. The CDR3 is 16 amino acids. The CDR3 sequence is CASSKNPGLPQETQYF. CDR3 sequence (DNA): TGTGCCAGCAGCAAGAACCCGGGACTACCACAAGAGACCCAGTACTTC.

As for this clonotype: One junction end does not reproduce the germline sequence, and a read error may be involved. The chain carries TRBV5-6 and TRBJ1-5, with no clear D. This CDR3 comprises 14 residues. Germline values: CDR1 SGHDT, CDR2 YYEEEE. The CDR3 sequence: CASTLGGEGQPRHF. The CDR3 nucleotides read TGTGCCAGCACCCTTGGTGGAGAGGGTCAGCCCCGGCATTTT.

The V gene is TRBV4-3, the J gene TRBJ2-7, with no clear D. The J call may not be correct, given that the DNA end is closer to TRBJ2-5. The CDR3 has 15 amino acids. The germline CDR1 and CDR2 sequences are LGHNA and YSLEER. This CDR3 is CASSQSQSPGETQYF. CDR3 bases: TGCGCCAGCAGCCAAAGTCAAAGTCCCGGGGAGACCCAGTACTTC.

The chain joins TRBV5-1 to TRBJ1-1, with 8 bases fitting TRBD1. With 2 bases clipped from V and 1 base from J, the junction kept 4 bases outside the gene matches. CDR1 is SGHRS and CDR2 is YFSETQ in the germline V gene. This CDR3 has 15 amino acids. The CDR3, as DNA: TGCGCCAGCAGCTTAGGGGACAGGACGAACACTGAAGCTTTCTTT. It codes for CASSLGDRTNTEAFF.

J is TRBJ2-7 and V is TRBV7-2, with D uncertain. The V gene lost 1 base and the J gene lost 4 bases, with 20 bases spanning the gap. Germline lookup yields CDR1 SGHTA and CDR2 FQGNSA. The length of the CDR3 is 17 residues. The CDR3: CASSLVRSAGNGYEQYF. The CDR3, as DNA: TGTGCCAGCAGCTTAGTTAGGTCGGCAGGCAATGGGTACGAGCAGTACTTC.

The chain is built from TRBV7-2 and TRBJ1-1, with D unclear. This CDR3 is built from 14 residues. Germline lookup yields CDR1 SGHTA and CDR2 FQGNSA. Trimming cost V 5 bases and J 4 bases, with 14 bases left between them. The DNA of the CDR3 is TGTGCCAGCAGCCCGACTAAGTGGGGCACTGAAGCTTTCTTT. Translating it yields CASSPTKWGTEAFF.

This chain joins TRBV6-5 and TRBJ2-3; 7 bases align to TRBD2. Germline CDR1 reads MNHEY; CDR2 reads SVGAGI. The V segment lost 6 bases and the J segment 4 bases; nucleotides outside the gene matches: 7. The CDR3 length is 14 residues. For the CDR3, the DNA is TGTGCCAGCAGACCCGTAGCGGGCCCAGATACGCAGTATTTT. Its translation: CASRPVAGPDTQYF.